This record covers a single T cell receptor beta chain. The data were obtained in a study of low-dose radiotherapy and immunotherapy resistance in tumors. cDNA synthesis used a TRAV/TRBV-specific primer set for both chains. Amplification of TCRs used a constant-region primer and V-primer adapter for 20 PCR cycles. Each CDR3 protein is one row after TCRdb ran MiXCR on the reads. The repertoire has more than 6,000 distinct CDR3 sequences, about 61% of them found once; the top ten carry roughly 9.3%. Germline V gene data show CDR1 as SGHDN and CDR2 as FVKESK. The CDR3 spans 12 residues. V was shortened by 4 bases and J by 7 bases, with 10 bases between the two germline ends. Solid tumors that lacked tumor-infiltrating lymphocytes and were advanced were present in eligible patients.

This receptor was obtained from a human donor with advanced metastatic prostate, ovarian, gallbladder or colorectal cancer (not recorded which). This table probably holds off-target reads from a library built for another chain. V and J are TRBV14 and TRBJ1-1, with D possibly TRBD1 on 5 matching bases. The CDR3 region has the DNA TGTGCCAGCAGCCCCTGGGGCCGTGAAGCTTTCTTT. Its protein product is CASSPWGREAFF.